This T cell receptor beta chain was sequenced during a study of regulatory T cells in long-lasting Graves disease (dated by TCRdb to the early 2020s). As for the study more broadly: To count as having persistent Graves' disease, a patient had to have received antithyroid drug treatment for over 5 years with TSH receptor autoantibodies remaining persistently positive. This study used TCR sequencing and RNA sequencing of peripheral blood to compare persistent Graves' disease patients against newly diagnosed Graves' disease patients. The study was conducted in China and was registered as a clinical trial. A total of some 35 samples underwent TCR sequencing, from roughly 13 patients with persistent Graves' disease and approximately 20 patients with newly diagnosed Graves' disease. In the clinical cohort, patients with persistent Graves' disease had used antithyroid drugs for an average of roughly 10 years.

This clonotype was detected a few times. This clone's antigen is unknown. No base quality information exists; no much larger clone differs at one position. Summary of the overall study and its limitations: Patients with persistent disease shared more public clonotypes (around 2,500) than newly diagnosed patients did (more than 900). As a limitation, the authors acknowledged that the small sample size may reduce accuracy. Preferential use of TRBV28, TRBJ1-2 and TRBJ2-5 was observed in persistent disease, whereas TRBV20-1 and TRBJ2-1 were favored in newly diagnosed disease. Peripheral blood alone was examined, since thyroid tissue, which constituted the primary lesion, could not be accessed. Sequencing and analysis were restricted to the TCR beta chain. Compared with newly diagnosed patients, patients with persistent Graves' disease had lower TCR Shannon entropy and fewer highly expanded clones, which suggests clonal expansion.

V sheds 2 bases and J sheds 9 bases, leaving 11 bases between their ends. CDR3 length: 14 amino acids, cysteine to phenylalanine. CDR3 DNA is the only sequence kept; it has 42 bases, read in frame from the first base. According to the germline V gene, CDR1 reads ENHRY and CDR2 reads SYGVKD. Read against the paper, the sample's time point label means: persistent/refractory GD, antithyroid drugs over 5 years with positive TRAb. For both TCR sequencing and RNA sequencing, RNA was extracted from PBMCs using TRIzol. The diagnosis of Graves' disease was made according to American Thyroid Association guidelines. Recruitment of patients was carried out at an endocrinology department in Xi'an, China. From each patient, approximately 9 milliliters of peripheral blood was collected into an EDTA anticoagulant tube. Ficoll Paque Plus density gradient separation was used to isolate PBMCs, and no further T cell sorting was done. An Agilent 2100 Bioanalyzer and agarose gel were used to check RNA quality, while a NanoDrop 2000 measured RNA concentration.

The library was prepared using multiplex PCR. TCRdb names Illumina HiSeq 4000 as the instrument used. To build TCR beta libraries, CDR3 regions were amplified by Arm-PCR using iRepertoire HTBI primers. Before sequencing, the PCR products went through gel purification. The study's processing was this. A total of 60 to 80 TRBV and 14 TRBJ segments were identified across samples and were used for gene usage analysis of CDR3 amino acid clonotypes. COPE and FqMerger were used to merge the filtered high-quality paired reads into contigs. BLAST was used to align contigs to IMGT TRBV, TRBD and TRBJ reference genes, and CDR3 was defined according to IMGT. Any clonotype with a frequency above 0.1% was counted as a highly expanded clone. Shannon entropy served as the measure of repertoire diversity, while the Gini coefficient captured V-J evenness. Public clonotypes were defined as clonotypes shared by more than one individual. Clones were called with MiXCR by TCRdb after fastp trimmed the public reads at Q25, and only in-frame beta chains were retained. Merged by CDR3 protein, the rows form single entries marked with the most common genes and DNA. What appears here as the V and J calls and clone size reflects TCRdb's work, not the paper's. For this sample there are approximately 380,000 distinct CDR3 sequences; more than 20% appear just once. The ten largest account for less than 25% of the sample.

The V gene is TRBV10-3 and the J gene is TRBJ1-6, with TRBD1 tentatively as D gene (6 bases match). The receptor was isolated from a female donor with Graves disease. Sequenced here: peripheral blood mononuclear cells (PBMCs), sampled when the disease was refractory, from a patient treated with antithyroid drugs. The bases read TGTGCCATCAGTGAGCGGGACAACGCTTCACCCCTCCACTTT. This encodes CAISERDNASPLHF.